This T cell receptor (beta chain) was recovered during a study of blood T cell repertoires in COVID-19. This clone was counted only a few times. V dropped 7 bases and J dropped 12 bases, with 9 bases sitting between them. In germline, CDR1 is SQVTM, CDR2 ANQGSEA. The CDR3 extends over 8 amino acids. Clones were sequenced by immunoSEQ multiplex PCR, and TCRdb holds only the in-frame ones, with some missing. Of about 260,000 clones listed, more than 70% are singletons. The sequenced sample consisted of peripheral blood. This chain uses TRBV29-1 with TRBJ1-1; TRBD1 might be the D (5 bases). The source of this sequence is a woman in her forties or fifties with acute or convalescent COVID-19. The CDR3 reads CSADSSFF. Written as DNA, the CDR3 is TGCAGCGCCGACAGCTCTTTCTTT.